This entry lists 19 T cell receptor beta chains sequenced from one sample in a study of blood T cell repertoires in COVID-19. TCRdb's copy holds only in-frame clones and misses some; the assay was immunoSEQ multiplex PCR. The sample carries fewer than 450,000 clones, approximately 86% recorded once. Sequencing was done on a sample of PBMCs or T cells enriched from blood (not recorded which). Every receptor here comes from a middle-aged woman with acute COVID-19.

The V call is TRBV21-1, the J call TRBJ2-7; TRBD1, as called in the table, went unchecked against the DNA. TRBV21-1 is listed as a pseudogene. This CDR3 is built from 16 residues. CDR3 protein: CASRGPLIGQSYEQYF. CDR3 coding DNA: TGTGCCAGCAGGGGGCCCCTAATTGGACAGAGCTACGAGCAGTACTTC.

This sequence joins TRBV18 and TRBJ1-4, with D unclear. This CDR3 is built from 14 residues. Per the germline V gene, CDR1 is KGHSH and CDR2 is LQKENI. The V end lost 2 bases, the J end lost 6 bases, and 10 bases lay between the germline ends. The CDR3 loop reads CASSPTRADEKLFF. The CDR3 bases are TGTGCCAGCTCACCAACGAGGGCCGATGAAAAACTGTTTTTT.

This clone was observed a single time. V gene TRBV27 combines with J gene TRBJ2-7, with D possibly TRBD2 on 6 matching bases. This CDR3 is 14 amino acids long. The V gene lost 5 bases and the J gene lost 6 bases, with 17 bases spanning the gap. The germline V gene has CDR1 MNHEY and CDR2 SMNVEV (reference sequence). The CDR3 DNA sequence: TGTGCCAGCAGTGCGACGCGGGGAGTGGTCGAGCAGTACTTC. Residues: CASSATRGVVEQYF.

This chain joins TRBV18 and TRBJ1-5, with D maybe TRBD1 (5 bases). The V and J ends lost 6 bases and 6 bases respectively, with 15 bases between them. The CDR3 length is 14 residues. Looked up from germline, CDR1 is KGHSH and CDR2 is LQKENI. The CDR3 region is CASSQGRGSQPQHF. CDR3 coding DNA: TGTGCCAGCTCCCAAGGAAGGGGAAGTCAGCCCCAGCATTTT.

CDR3 protein: CASRGQRQEDRGYTF. In DNA, the CDR3 is TGTGCCAGCAGAGGACAGCGTCAGGAAGACAGAGGCTACACCTTC. The genes are TRBV2 and TRBJ1-2; possibly TRBD1 for D (6 bases). The CDR3 is made up of 15 amino acids. Germline V gene sequence: CDR1 SNHLY, CDR2 FYNNEI. Trimming removed 6 bases from V and 8 bases from J, with 22 bases in between.

The chain has TRBV13 and TRBJ2-1, with 8 bases lining up with TRBD2. There are 15 residues in the CDR3. Germline-derived CDR1 and CDR2 are PRHDT and FYEKMQ (reference sequence). The trim removed 6 bases at V and 8 bases at J, leaving 12 bases unmatched. The CDR3 protein is CASSSQGGGKDEQFF. The CDR3 nucleotides read TGTGCCAGCAGTTCACAGGGCGGGGGGAAAGATGAGCAGTTCTTC.

The chain recombines TRBV6-5 with TRBJ1-3; D is uncertain. The CDR3 contains 14 residues. The V end lost 2 bases, the J end lost 0 bases, and 5 bases lay between the germline ends. CDR1 and CDR2 from the germline V gene are MNHEY and SVGAGI. The CDR3 loop is CASSYARSGNTIYF. Written as DNA, the CDR3 is TGTGCCAGCAGTTACGCGCGCTCTGGAAACACCATATATTTT.

This clone was counted a single time. The rearrangement uses TRBV6-6 and TRBJ1-2; 8 nucleotides line up with TRBD1. This CDR3 has 16 residues. The junction had 12 bases not matched to a gene; V was cut back by 3 bases and J by 6 bases. Germline lookup yields CDR1 MNHNY and CDR2 SVGAGI (reference sequence). CDR3 residues: CASSYPPGQEGNGYTF. The CDR3 DNA reads as TGTGCCAGCAGTTATCCTCCGGGACAGGAGGGGAATGGCTACACCTTC.

The chain recombines TRBV11-2 with TRBJ1-5; 7 nucleotides agree with TRBD1. V was clipped by 5 bases and J by 3 bases; unmatched bases: 4. The CDR3 is 14 residues long. Germline CDR1 SGHAT, CDR2 FQNNGV. CDR3 region: CASSLTGDNQPQHF. DNA of the CDR3: TGTGCCAGCAGCCTAACAGGGGACAATCAGCCCCAGCATTTT.

The chain links TRBV9 to TRBJ1-1; D may be TRBD1 (5 bases). V lost 4 bases, J lost 5 bases, and 18 bases lay in between. Germline values: CDR1 SGDLS, CDR2 YYNGEE. The CDR3 runs to 15 residues. This chain's CDR3 is CASSPRGRVETEAFF. The CDR3 DNA sequence: TGTGCCAGCAGCCCCCGCGGCAGGGTGGAGACTGAAGCTTTCTTT.

V and J are TRBV11-3 and TRBJ2-1; 12 positions match TRBD2. The CDR3 consists of 17 residues. The V and J ends lost 5 bases and 7 bases, in that order; junction bases with no gene match: 12. Germline loops: CDR1 SGHNT, CDR2 YENEEA. In nucleotides, the CDR3 is TGTGCCAGCAGCGCAACTAGCGGGGGGACCCCTTGGAATGAGCAGTTCTTC. It is translated as CASSATSGGTPWNEQFF.

This clone was recorded only once. The genes are TRBV6-5 and TRBJ1-2; D might be TRBD1 (5 bases). Looked up from germline, CDR1 is MNHEY and CDR2 is SVGAGI. Trimming pared 10 bases from V and 0 bases from J, leaving 18 bases between. The CDR3 is 15 residues long. The CDR3 coding sequence is TGTGCCATCTGGGGCAGGGCGGCATCTAACTATGGCTACACCTTC. It encodes CAIWGRAASNYGYTF.

The chain recombines TRBV13 with TRBJ2-2; no firm D call. The CDR3 has 15 residues. V gave up 2 bases and J gave up 1 base, with 8 bases separating them. CDR1 PRHDT and CDR2 FYEKMQ come from the germline V gene (reference sequence). The DNA of the CDR3 is TGTGCCAGCAGCTTACGAGGCAAGAACACCGGGGAGCTGTTTTTT. Residues: CASSLRGKNTGELFF.

The CDR3, as DNA: TGTGCCACCAGCAGAGAGGGCCCGGTAAGAAGCACAGATACGCAGTATTTT. Translating it yields CATSREGPVRSTDTQYF. V usage is TRBV15 and J usage is TRBJ2-3; the D is unclear. Germline CDR1 LNHNV, CDR2 YYDKDF (reference sequence). The CDR3 extends over 17 amino acids. The germline V and J ends were trimmed by 0 bases and 0 bases, with 13 bases remaining between them.

This rearrangement joins TRBV24-1 to TRBJ1-2, with TRBD1 matching over 7 bases. V dropped 4 bases and J dropped 6; count of bases not matched to a gene: 13. CDR3 size: 16 residues. Germline CDR1 and CDR2: KGHDR and SFDVKD. The CDR3 bases are TGTGCCACCAGTGACTCGTGGGGACAGCCCCAAGATGGCTACACCTTC. The encoded protein is CATSDSWGQPQDGYTF.

The rearrangement links TRBV4-1 to TRBJ2-7; 7 nucleotides align to TRBD1. V lost 1 base and J lost 4; bases outside the gene matches: 7. The germline CDR1 and CDR2 sequences are MGHRA and YSYEKL. CDR3 length: 15 amino acids. The CDR3 coding sequence is TGCGCCAGCAGCCAAGTGGGGACAGTCAATTACGAGCAGTACTTC. This sequence encodes CASSQVGTVNYEQYF.

This chain joins TRBV3-1 (or the pseudogene TRBV3-2) and TRBJ2-2, with D unclear. The length of the CDR3 is 13 residues. Trimming took off 2 bases at V and 2 bases at J, with 3 bases between the two ends. CDR1 and CDR2 from the germline V gene are LGHDT and YNNKEL (reference sequence). The DNA of the CDR3 is TGTGCCAGCAGCCAACTCAACACCGGGGAGCTGTTTTTT. It specifies CASSQLNTGELFF.

V is TRBV9 and J is TRBJ2-3, with D uncertain. The V and J ends lost 0 bases and 1 base respectively, with 3 bases between them. Germline V lookup: CDR1 SGDLS, CDR2 YYNGEE. The CDR3 has 13 residues. CDR3 DNA sequence: TGTGCCAGCAGCGTAGCCGGCACAGATACGCAGTATTTT. Its translation: CASSVAGTDTQYF.

In this sample, this clone turned up once. The rearrangement links TRBV20-1 to TRBJ2-3; D gene unclear. The V end was cut by 3 bases, the J end by 0 bases, with 13 bases between. The CDR3 loop spans 15 amino acids. Germline CDR1 is DFQATT and CDR2 is SNEGSKA (reference sequence). The CDR3 nucleotides are TGCAGTGCTAGTTTAAGAGCGACTAGCACAGATACGCAGTATTTT. Protein sequence: CSASLRATSTDTQYF.